Presented here are 30 T cell receptor beta chains from one specimen sequenced in a study of blood T cell repertoires in COVID-19. Measured with immunoSEQ multiplex PCR; TCRdb has only the in-frame clones, and not every one. The table has approximately 88,000 clones, more than 80% seen once; the top ten hold roughly 21%. The sequencing sample was made of peripheral blood. These receptors originate from a woman older than 75 with acute or convalescent COVID-19.

This clone has a handful of counts. The chain joins TRBV5-8 to TRBJ2-5, with 9 positions matching TRBD1. J gave up 5 bases and V 4 bases, and 6 bases lay outside the gene matches. Germline loops: CDR1 SGHTS, CDR2 YDEGEE. The CDR3 loop spans 14 amino acids. As DNA, the CDR3 is TGTGCCAGCAGCCGGGGACAGGGTGGCGAGACCCAGTACTTC. This sequence encodes CASSRGQGGETQYF.

The chain links TRBV11-3 to TRBJ2-3; D is undetermined. Germline-derived CDR1 and CDR2 are SGHNT and YENEEA. The CDR3 has 14 amino acids. Trimming removed 1 base from V and 2 bases from J, with 7 bases in between. CDR3 in DNA: TGTGCCAGCAGCTTAGCCCGTTACACAGATACGCAGTATTTT. Its protein is CASSLARYTDTQYF.

The V and J genes are TRBV5-8 and TRBJ1-2; D might be TRBD1 (5 bases). CDR3 length: 13 residues. Germline CDR1 and CDR2: SGHTS and YDEGEE. The germline V and J ends were trimmed by 4 bases and 3 bases, with 10 bases remaining between them. The CDR3, as DNA: TGTGCCAGCAGCCGAGGACAAGACTATGGCTACACCTTC. This gives the protein CASSRGQDYGYTF. The full variable domain, with the rest looked up from reference TRBV5-8 and TRBJ1-2, is EAGVTQSPTHLIKTRGQQATLRCSPISGHTSVYWYQQALGLGLQFLLWYDEGEERNRGNFPPRFSGRQFPNYSSELNVNALELEDSALYLCASSRGQDYGYTFGSGTRLTVV.

This chain connects TRBV2 to TRBJ2-3, with 7 nucleotides matching TRBD2. The germline V gene encodes CDR1 SNHLY and CDR2 FYNNEI. The ends lost 0 bases at V and 6 bases at J; junction bases unmatched: 3. There are 14 residues in the CDR3. In DNA, the CDR3 is TGTGCCAGCAGTGAAGCCACTAGCGCGGATACGCAGTATTTT. It codes for CASSEATSADTQYF.

The chain has TRBV30 and TRBJ2-3, with 13 positions matching TRBD2. With V trimmed by 5 bases and J by 8 bases, 13 bases remained unmatched. The CDR3 covers 16 residues. Germline CDR1 and CDR2: GTSNPN and SVGIG (reference sequence). The CDR3 sequence: CAWGGTSGALRGTQYF. The CDR3 nucleotides are TGTGCCTGGGGCGGGACTAGCGGGGCCCTAAGGGGTACGCAGTATTTT.

This rearrangement joins TRBV11-2 to TRBJ2-3, with a possible D match to TRBD1 (6 bases). The CDR3 has 14 amino acids. V dropped 4 bases and J dropped 4 bases, with 12 bases sitting between them. Germline CDR1 is SGHAT and CDR2 is FQNNGV. DNA for the CDR3: TGTGCCAGCAGCTGGGGGCCGACCCCAGATACGCAGTATTTT. Translating gives CASSWGPTPDTQYF.

In DNA, the CDR3 is TGTGCCAGCAGGCTTCTTGGACAGACCACCGGGGAGCTGTTTTTT. Its translation is CASRLLGQTTGELFF. This chain uses TRBV5-8 with TRBJ2-2, with a tentative D call TRBD1 (6 bases). The CDR3 consists of 15 residues. The ends were cut back, 5 bases at V and 4 bases at J, with 15 bases in the middle. CDR1 SGHTS and CDR2 YDEGEE come from the germline V gene. Combining the CDR3 with reference TRBV5-8 and TRBJ2-2 gives the whole variable domain EAGVTQSPTHLIKTRGQQATLRCSPISGHTSVYWYQQALGLGLQFLLWYDEGEERNRGNFPPRFSGRQFPNYSSELNVNALELEDSALYLCASRLLGQTTGELFFGEGSRLTVL.

The J gene is TRBJ2-5, the V gene TRBV6-2 or TRBV6-3; perhaps TRBD1 as D (7 bases). The CDR3 contains 16 residues. Germline CDR1 and CDR2: MNHEY and SVGEGT. V lost 3 bases and J lost 2, with 16 bases in between. The CDR3 coding sequence is TGTGCCAGCAGTTATAGTCAGGGGGGCGGGCAAGAGACCCAGTACTTC. Its translation is CASSYSQGGGQETQYF.

The chain uses TRBV5-1 and TRBJ2-5, with D possibly being TRBD2 (7 bases). Trimming took 3 bases from V and 5 from J, leaving 14 bases between them. The CDR3 totals 14 residues. Germline values: CDR1 SGHRS, CDR2 YFSETQ. CDR3 residues: CASSSRGAGETQYF. Written as DNA, the CDR3 is TGCGCCAGCAGCTCCCGGGGGGCCGGGGAGACCCAGTACTTC. The entire variable domain, with the rest obtained from reference TRBV5-1 and TRBJ2-5, is as follows: KAGVTQTPRYLIKTRGQQVTLSCSPISGHRSVSWYQQTPGQGLQFLFEYFSETQRNKGNFPGRFSGRQFSNSRSEMNVSTLELGDSALYLCASSSRGAGETQYFGPGTRLLVL.

The chain links TRBV30 to TRBJ2-5, with TRBD2 identical over 8 bases. Germline CDR1 and CDR2: GTSNPN and SVGIG (reference sequence). The CDR3 contains 15 residues. The trim removed 0 bases at V and 5 bases at J, leaving 8 bases unmatched. The DNA for the CDR3 is TGTGCCTGGAGTGTCGGGGGGGGAGTTCGGGAGACCCAGTACTTC. Its translation: CAWSVGGGVRETQYF.

The CDR3 DNA follows: TGCAGCGGAGGGGGCAGGGAAAAACTGTTTTTT. Amino acid sequence: CSGGGREKLFF. This sequence joins TRBV29-1 and TRBJ1-4, with 7 nucleotides matching TRBD1. The CDR3 contains 11 residues. Germline loops: CDR1 SQVTM, CDR2 ANQGSEA. V lost 7 bases, J lost 8 bases, and 4 bases stayed unmatched.

This clone was seen a handful of times. CDR3: CASSQDTGRVRISGPGLEQFF. CDR3 DNA sequence: TGCGCCAGCAGCCAAGATACCGGAAGAGTCCGCATAAGTGGGCCCGGTCTTGAGCAGTTCTTC. The J gene is TRBJ2-1, the V gene TRBV4-1; D unresolved. Germline lookup yields CDR1 MGHRA and CDR2 YSYEKL. The length of the CDR3 is 21 residues. The V gene lost 0 bases and the J gene lost 9 bases, with 33 bases spanning the gap.

The chain joins TRBV10-2 to TRBJ1-1, with 8 bases identical to TRBD1. The CDR3 is 13 residues long. CDR1 and CDR2 from the germline V gene are WSHSY and SAAADI. V shed 7 bases and J 7 bases; nucleotides not matched to a gene: 8. Here the CDR3 reads CASNSDRASEAFF. CDR3 sequence (DNA): TGCGCCAGCAACTCGGACAGGGCCAGTGAAGCTTTCTTT.

This clone appeared a single time. V gene TRBV5-1 combines with J gene TRBJ2-5; 12 bases fit TRBD2. This CDR3 comprises 19 residues. The germline CDR1 and CDR2 sequences are SGHRS and YFSETQ. Trimming removed 0 bases from V and 0 bases from J; junction bases left unmatched: 9. The CDR3 is CASSLAVTSGGPYQETQYF. The CDR3 DNA sequence: TGCGCCAGCAGCTTGGCCGTGACTAGCGGGGGCCCGTACCAAGAGACCCAGTACTTC. Full variable domain (missing parts from reference TRBV5-1 and TRBJ2-5): KAGVTQTPRYLIKTRGQQVTLSCSPISGHRSVSWYQQTPGQGLQFLFEYFSETQRNKGNFPGRFSGRQFSNSRSEMNVSTLELGDSALYLCASSLAVTSGGPYQETQYFGPGTRLLVL.

The rearrangement joins TRBV7-8 to TRBJ2-7; TRBD1 might be the D (6 bases). Trimming shortened V by 3 bases and J by 2 bases, and 11 bases separated the two germline ends. This CDR3 spans 14 amino acids. The germline CDR1 and CDR2 sequences are SGHVS and FQNEAQ. CDR3 in amino acids: CASSFTGTTYEQYF. CDR3 nucleotide sequence: TGTGCCAGCAGCTTTACCGGGACAACCTACGAGCAGTACTTC.

The V and J genes are TRBV24-1 and TRBJ2-7, with D maybe TRBD1 (6 bases). Looked up from germline, CDR1 is KGHDR and CDR2 is SFDVKD. V lost 5 bases to trimming and J lost 3 bases, with 19 bases between them. The CDR3 has 16 amino acids. This CDR3 reads CATSVLDRTDRYEQYF. The CDR3 DNA follows: TGTGCCACCAGTGTTCTCGACAGGACGGATCGCTACGAGCAGTACTTC.

The chain joins TRBV15 to TRBJ2-3; 8 nucleotides align to TRBD2. V shed 3 bases and J 3 bases; nucleotides not matched to a gene: 11. Germline CDR1 reads LNHNV; CDR2 reads YYDKDF (reference sequence). This CDR3 comprises 17 residues. DNA of the CDR3: TGTGCCACCAGCAGGGTTGGTGGGACTAGGGTAACAGATACGCAGTATTTT. Amino acids: CATSRVGGTRVTDTQYF.

This clone showed up just once. This chain uses TRBV27 with TRBJ2-6, with 9 bases that match TRBD1. V lost 4 bases, J lost 2 bases, and 12 bases stayed unmatched. Germline V gene lookup returns CDR1 MNHEY and CDR2 SMNVEV (reference sequence). CDR3 length: 19 amino acids. CDR3 DNA sequence: TGTGCCAGCAGTTGGGGCCTGGGACAGGGAAGGGCTGGGGCCAACGTCCTGACTTTC. Its protein product is CASSWGLGQGRAGANVLTF. Full variable domain (outside the CDR3, taken from reference TRBV27 and TRBJ2-6): EAQVTQNPRYLITVTGKKLTVTCSQNMNHEYMSWYRQDPGLGLRQIYYSMNVEVTDKGDVPEGYKVSRKEKRNFPLILESPSPNQTSLYFCASSWGLGQGRAGANVLTFGAGSRLTVL.

This clone occurred once. Here the CDR3 DNA reads TGTGCCAGCAGACAGGCATACGAGCAGTACTTC. It yields the protein CASRQAYEQYF. V and J are TRBV2 and TRBJ2-7; D perhaps matches TRBD1 (5 bases). V was shortened by 6 bases and J by 4 bases, with 7 bases between the two germline ends. The CDR3 has 11 amino acids. Germline assignment: CDR1 SNHLY and CDR2 FYNNEI.

CDR3: CASSARPWRDTDTQYF. The CDR3 bases are TGTGCCAGCAGCGCCCGTCCTTGGAGGGATACAGATACGCAGTATTTT. This chain connects TRBV7-2 to TRBJ2-3, with a possible D match to TRBD2 (6 bases). In germline, CDR1 is SGHTA, CDR2 FQGNSA. The CDR3 runs to 16 residues. V was pared by 5 bases and J by 3 bases, with 18 bases between.

The rearrangement joins TRBV10-3 to TRBJ1-2; D is undetermined. Looked up from germline, CDR1 is ENHRY and CDR2 is SYGVKD. The CDR3 is made up of 16 amino acids. V shed 10 bases and J shed 5 bases, with 26 bases lying between them. As DNA, the CDR3 is TGTGCCACTTACCCGGGGAGGGCCGACTATGATTATGGCTACACCTTC. Translated: CATYPGRADYDYGYTF.

J is TRBJ2-5 and V is TRBV12-3 or TRBV12-4; D not resolved. V was clipped by 4 bases and J by 5 bases, with 11 bases between them. CDR3 length equals 13 residues. The CDR3 here is CASSSPPRETQYF. In nucleotides, the CDR3 is TGTGCCAGCAGTTCTCCCCCGAGGGAGACCCAGTACTTC.

This clone showed up just a few times. This chain uses TRBV29-1 with TRBJ2-3; 8 bases align to TRBD1. The CDR3 has 14 amino acids. Trimming at V came to 7 bases and at J to 0 bases, leaving 6 bases not matched to a gene. The germline V gene encodes CDR1 SQVTM and CDR2 ANQGSEA. CDR3 in DNA: TGCAGCGACTGGACAGGGTTTAGCACAGATACGCAGTATTTT. Its protein product is CSDWTGFSTDTQYF.

In nucleotides, the CDR3 is TGTGCCAGCAGTTTCCCGGGACAGGGGCATCAGCCCCAGCATTTT. This codes for CASSFPGQGHQPQHF. The rearrangement links TRBV6-6 to TRBJ1-5; 10 bases fit TRBD1. Germline trimming cut 4 bases from V and 5 bases from J; bases unmatched to any gene: 5. CDR1 is MNHNY and CDR2 is SVGAGI in the germline V gene (reference sequence). The CDR3 runs 15 residues.

V is TRBV24-1 and J is TRBJ2-2, with 11 nucleotides matching TRBD2. V lost 4 bases, J lost 4 bases, and 7 bases stayed unmatched. There are 17 residues in the CDR3. Germline-derived CDR1 and CDR2 are KGHDR and SFDVKD. The CDR3 here is CATSDATSGKGTGELFF. The CDR3 DNA sequence: TGTGCCACCAGTGACGCGACTAGCGGGAAAGGCACCGGGGAGCTGTTTTTT.

J is TRBJ1-6 and V is TRBV27, with D possibly being TRBD1 (5 bases). Trimming took off 3 bases at V and 14 bases at J, with 14 bases between the two ends. Per germline, CDR1 MNHEY and CDR2 SMNVEV (reference sequence). This CDR3 has 13 amino acids. In DNA form, the CDR3 reads TGTGCCAGCAGTTTTGGGCAGGGCGGTGCCCTCCACTTT. Amino acids: CASSFGQGGALHF.

The genes are TRBV11-2 and TRBJ2-7; TRBD1 matches 7 bases. Unmatched junction bases numbered 2, after V lost 0 bases and J lost 3 bases. Germline V CDR1 and CDR2: SGHAT, FQNNGV. This CDR3 spans 14 amino acids. The CDR3 DNA reads TGTGCCAGCAGCTTAGAGACAGGGCACTACGAGCAGTACTTC. Translated, it gives CASSLETGHYEQYF.

The chain recombines TRBV21-1 with TRBJ1-5; the listed D gene, TRBD1, was not tested against the DNA. TRBV21-1 is given as a pseudogene. The CDR3 runs to 19 residues. The CDR3 reads CASSKGQGAIGNSNQPQHF. CDR3 sequence (DNA): TGTGCCAGCAGCAAAGGCCAGGGGGCCATAGGTAATAGCAATCAGCCCCAGCATTTT.

V gene TRBV18 combines with J gene TRBJ1-6; 9 positions agree with TRBD1. The germline CDR1 and CDR2 sequences are KGHSH and LQKENI. This CDR3 spans 16 amino acids. The V gene end was trimmed by 8 bases and the J gene end by 7 bases; junction bases not matched to a gene: 12. CDR3 loop: CASKLQGTGLNSPLHF. CDR3 nucleotide sequence: TGTGCCAGCAAACTCCAAGGGACAGGGCTAAATTCACCCCTCCACTTT.

The chain joins TRBV5-4 to TRBJ2-5; 10 bases map to TRBD1. V lost 4 bases and J lost 5; bases outside the gene matches: 5. The germline V gene has CDR1 SGHNT and CDR2 YYREEE (reference sequence). The CDR3 runs 14 residues. The CDR3: CASSDRGRGETQYF. As DNA, the CDR3 is TGTGCCAGCAGCGACAGGGGGCGAGGTGAGACCCAGTACTTC.